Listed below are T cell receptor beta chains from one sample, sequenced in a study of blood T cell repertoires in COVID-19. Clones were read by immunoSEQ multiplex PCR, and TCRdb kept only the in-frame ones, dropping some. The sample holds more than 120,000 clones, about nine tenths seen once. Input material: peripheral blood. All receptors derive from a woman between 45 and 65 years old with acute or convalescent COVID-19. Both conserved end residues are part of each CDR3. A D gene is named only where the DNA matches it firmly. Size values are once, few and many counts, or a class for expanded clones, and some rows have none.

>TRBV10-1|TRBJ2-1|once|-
CASSERGTYNEQFF
TGCGCCAGCAGTGAGCGTGGCACCTACAATGAGCAGTTCTTC
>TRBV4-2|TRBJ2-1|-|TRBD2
CASSQDAVGLVMNEQFF
TGTGCCAGCAGCCAAGATGCGGTGGGACTAGTAATGAATGAGCAGTTCTTC
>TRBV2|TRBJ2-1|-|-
CASVNSGSYNEQFF
TGTGCCAGCGTGAATAGCGGCTCCTACAATGAGCAGTTCTTC
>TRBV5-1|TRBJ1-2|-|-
CASSFVLSRVRANYGYTF
TGCGCCAGCAGCTTTGTACTATCCAGGGTTAGAGCTAACTATGGCTACACCTTC
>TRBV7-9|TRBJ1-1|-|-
CASSFTTTEAFF
TGTGCCAGCAGCTTCACGACAACTGAAGCTTTCTTT
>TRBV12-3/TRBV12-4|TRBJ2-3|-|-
CASSLLGIRAQYF
TGTGCCAGCAGTTTACTCGGAATTCGGGCGCAGTATTTT
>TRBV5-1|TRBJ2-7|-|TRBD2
CASSGALAGVYEQYF
TGCGCCAGCAGCGGGGCCCTAGCGGGAGTGTACGAGCAGTACTTC
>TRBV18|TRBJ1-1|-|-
CASSVVGPGNTETFF
-
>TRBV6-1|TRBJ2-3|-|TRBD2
CASSDTLAGGGTDTQYF
TGTGCCAGCAGTGATACTCTAGCGGGGGGGGGCACAGATACGCAGTATTTT
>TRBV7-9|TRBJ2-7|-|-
CASSAGGEQYF
TGTGCCAGCAGCGCCGGGGGCGAGCAGTACTTC
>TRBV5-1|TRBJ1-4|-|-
CASSSSQGSGEKLFF
TGCGCCAGCAGCTCCTCACAGGGATCGGGAGAAAAACTGTTTTTT
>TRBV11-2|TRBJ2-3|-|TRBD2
CASSLTSGGTDTQYF
TGTGCCAGCAGCTTGACTAGCGGGGGCACAGATACGCAGTATTTT
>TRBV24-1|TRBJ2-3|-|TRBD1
CATSDWTGADTQYF
TGTGCCACCAGTGATTGGACAGGGGCAGATACGCAGTATTTT
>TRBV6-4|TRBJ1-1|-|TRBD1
CASSAEGQGNTEAFF
TGTGCCAGCAGCGCGGAGGGACAGGGGAACACTGAAGCTTTCTTT
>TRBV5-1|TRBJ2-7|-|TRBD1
CASSLWTGPYEQYF
TGCGCCAGCAGCTTGTGGACAGGCCCCTACGAGCAGTACTTC
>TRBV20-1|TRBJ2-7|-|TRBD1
CSAETGREQYF
TGCAGTGCAGAGACAGGGCGGGAGCAGTACTTC
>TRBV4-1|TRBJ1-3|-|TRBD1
CASSLQKTGSAGNTIYF
TGCGCCAGCAGCCTTCAGAAGACAGGGTCGGCGGGAAACACCATATATTTT
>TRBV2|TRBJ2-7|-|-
CASSRSRGDYEQYF
TGTGCCAGCAGTCGGAGCAGGGGAGACTACGAGCAGTACTTC
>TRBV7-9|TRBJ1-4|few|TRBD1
CASSSETGGKEKLFF
TGTGCCAGCAGTTCAGAGACAGGGGGCAAAGAAAAACTGTTTTTT
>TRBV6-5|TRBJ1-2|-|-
CASSSGREGGYTF
TGTGCCAGCAGTAGCGGACGGGAGGGCGGCTACACCTTC
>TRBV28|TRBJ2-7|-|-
CASSRGSLGTYEQYF
TGTGCCAGCAGCAGGGGATCCCTAGGGACATACGAGCAGTACTTC
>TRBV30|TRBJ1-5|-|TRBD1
CAWSVAGGGQPQHF
TGTGCCTGGAGTGTGGCAGGGGGCGGACAGCCCCAGCATTTT
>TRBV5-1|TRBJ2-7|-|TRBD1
CASSTGELYEQYF
TGCGCCAGCAGCACAGGGGAACTTTACGAGCAGTACTTC
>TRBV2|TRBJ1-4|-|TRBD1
CASSEDRGREKLFF
TGTGCCAGCAGTGAGGACAGGGGGCGCGAAAAACTGTTTTTT
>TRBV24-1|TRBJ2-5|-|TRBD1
CATSDPQDRGGPETQYF
TGTGCCACCAGTGATCCCCAGGACAGGGGCGGCCCAGAGACCCAGTACTTC
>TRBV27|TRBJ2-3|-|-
CASRYETHASDTQYF
TGTGCCAGCAGGTACGAGACTCACGCTTCAGATACGCAGTATTTT
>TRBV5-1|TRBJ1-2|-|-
CASSSDSSYGYTF
TGCGCCAGCAGCTCGGACAGCTCGTATGGCTACACCTTC
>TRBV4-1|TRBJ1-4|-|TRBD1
CASSAPGQRTNEKLFF
TGCGCCAGCAGCGCCCCGGGACAGAGAACTAATGAAAAACTGTTTTTT
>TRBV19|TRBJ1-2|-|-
CASSIDRVGYTF
TGTGCCAGTAGTATAGACAGGGTCGGCTACACCTTC
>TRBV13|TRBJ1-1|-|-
CASSHILGQGYTEAFF
TGTGCCAGCAGCCATATTTTGGGGCAGGGGTATACTGAAGCTTTCTTT
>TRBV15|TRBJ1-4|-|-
CATSPINEKLFF
TGTGCCACCAGCCCTATTAATGAAAAACTGTTTTTT
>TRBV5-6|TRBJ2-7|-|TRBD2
CASSPLAGDSSYEQYF
TGTGCCAGCAGCCCTTTAGCGGGGGACAGCTCCTACGAGCAGTACTTC
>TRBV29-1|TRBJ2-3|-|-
CSVEDDSDTQYF
TGCAGCGTTGAAGACGACTCTGATACGCAGTATTTT
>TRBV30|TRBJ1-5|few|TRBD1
CACRQGGDQPQHF
TGTGCCTGCCGGCAGGGGGGCGATCAGCCCCAGCATTTT
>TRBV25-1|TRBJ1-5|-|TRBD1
CASQPQGSEQPQHF
TGTGCCAGCCAGCCACAGGGGTCGGAGCAGCCCCAGCATTTT
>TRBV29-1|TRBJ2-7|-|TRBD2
CSGIGTSGSYEQYF
TGCAGCGGCATTGGGACTAGCGGGAGCTACGAGCAGTACTTC
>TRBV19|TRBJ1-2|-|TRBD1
CASSIEGQGLYGYTF
TGTGCCAGTAGTATTGAGGGACAGGGGCTCTATGGCTACACCTTC
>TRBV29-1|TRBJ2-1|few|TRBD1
CSVGGLTGAQSPQYNEQFF
TGCAGCGTTGGGGGGTTGACAGGGGCCCAGTCCCCCCAGTACAATGAGCAGTTCTTC
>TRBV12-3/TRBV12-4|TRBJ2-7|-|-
CASSPLNYEQYF
TGTGCCAGCAGCCCACTAAATTACGAGCAGTACTTC
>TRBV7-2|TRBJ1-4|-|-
CASSSQGGTNEKLFF
TGTGCCAGCAGCTCACAGGGAGGGACTAATGAAAAACTGTTTTTT
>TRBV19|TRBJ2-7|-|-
CASSTNTAYEQYF
TGTGCCAGTAGTACCAACACCGCCTACGAGCAGTACTTC
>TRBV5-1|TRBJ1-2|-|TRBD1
CASSRDSVPYGYTF
TGCGCCAGCAGTAGGGACAGCGTGCCTTATGGCTACACCTTC
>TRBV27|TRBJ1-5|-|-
CASSSGRSSNQPQHF
TGTGCCAGCAGTTCTGGCAGGTCTAGCAATCAGCCCCAGCATTTT
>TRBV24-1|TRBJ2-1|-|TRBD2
CATSDRGLADNEQFF
TGTGCCACCAGTGACCGGGGACTAGCGGACAATGAGCAGTTCTTC
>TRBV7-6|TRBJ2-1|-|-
CASSLARNRNNEQFF
TGTGCCAGCAGCTTAGCGCGGAATAGGAACAATGAGCAGTTCTTC
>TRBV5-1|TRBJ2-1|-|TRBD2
CASSPEASGYNEQFF
TGCGCCAGCAGCCCCGAGGCTAGCGGTTACAATGAGCAGTTCTTC
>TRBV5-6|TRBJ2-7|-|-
CASSLFDNSYEQYF
TGTGCCAGCAGCTTATTTGACAACTCCTACGAGCAGTACTTC
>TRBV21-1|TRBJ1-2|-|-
CASSRGWTGFGYTF
TGTGCCAGCAGCCGGGGGTGGACAGGGTTTGGCTACACCTTC
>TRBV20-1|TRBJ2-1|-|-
CSATTTYEQFF
TGCAGTGCTACCACTACCTATGAGCAGTTCTTC
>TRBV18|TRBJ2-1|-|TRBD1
CASSPMGTADEQFF
TGTGCCAGCTCACCAATGGGGACAGCCGATGAGCAGTTCTTC
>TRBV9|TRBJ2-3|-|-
CASSSRLVGTQYF
TGTGCCAGCAGCTCCCGACTAGTCGGTACGCAGTATTTT
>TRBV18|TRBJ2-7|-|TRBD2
CASSLTSAQSSYEQYF
TGTGCCAGCTCACTGACTAGCGCTCAGAGCTCCTACGAGCAGTACTTC
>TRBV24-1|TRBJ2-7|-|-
CATTWGIEQYF
TGTGCCACCACATGGGGCATCGAGCAGTACTTC
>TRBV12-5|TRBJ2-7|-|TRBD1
CASGFSGQGYEQYF
TGTGCTAGTGGTTTCTCGGGACAGGGGTACGAGCAGTACTTC
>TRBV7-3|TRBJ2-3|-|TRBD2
CASSIFGGSTDTQYF
TGTGCCAGCAGCATCTTCGGGGGGAGCACAGATACGCAGTATTTT
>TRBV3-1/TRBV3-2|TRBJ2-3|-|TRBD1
CASRPTGTLADTQYF
TGTGCCAGCAGGCCGACAGGGACCTTGGCAGATACGCAGTATTTT
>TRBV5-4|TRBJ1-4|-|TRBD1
CASSLGQGTNEKLFF
TGTGCCAGCAGCTTAGGACAGGGCACTAATGAAAAACTGTTTTTT
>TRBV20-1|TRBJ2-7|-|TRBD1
CSASRDSNYEQYF
TGCAGTGCTAGTAGGGACAGCAACTACGAGCAGTACTTC
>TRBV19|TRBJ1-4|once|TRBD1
CASRPSGQGNEKLFF
TGTGCCAGTAGACCTTCGGGACAGGGGAATGAAAAACTGTTTTTT
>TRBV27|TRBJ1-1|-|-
CASSLAGVNTEAFF
TGTGCCAGCAGTTTGGCAGGGGTGAACACTGAAGCTTTCTTT